This T cell receptor beta chain was recorded in a study of CD8 T cells in ankylosing spondylitis. Study-wide points: Researchers reportedly found disease-linked clones significantly enriched in matched ankylosing spondylitis synovial fluid. Existing reports had already noted some motif variants in reactive arthritis synovial fluid and blood. It appeared that ankylosing spondylitis blood was characterized by a TCR beta motif of several highly homologous variants. Disease-linked clones were CD8+ and relatively rare in peripheral blood.

TCR beta libraries were made by quantitative 5'-RACE with molecular barcodes. TCRdb itself ran the 5' RACE reads through MiXCR, one entry per CDR3 protein. The table shows approximately 440,000 distinct CDR3 sequences, with approximately 17% occurring only once. With regard to this clonotype: Its antigen is unknown.

The CDR3 covers 14 residues. In germline, CDR1 is SGHRS, CDR2 YFSETQ. This TCR was sampled from a male donor with ankylosing spondylitis. The V gene is TRBV5-1, the J gene TRBJ1-2; D tentatively reads TRBD1 or TRBD2 (5 bases each). With the DNA end fitting TRBJ2-4 better, the J assignment may be wrong. The sample taken for sequencing was blood, either unsorted or a sorted T cell fraction (not recorded which). The CDR3 region is CASSLAGTAWDQYF. The CDR3 nucleotides read TGCGCCAGCAGCTTGGCCGGGACGGCCTGGGATCAGTACTTC.